A selection of T cell receptor beta chains follows, all from one sample in a study of blood T cells in healthy people across ages. TCRdb re-analysed the 5' RACE reads in MiXCR, keeping a single row per CDR3 protein. The sample carries approximately 1,700,000 distinct CDR3 sequences, 39% recorded once. Sequencing was performed on blood. These receptors came from a human donor in good health. Each CDR3 is given without its conserved first and last residue. The D gene is left open where the match is weak. The size entry is marked missing in some rows and otherwise reads once, few, many or a size class.

>TRBJ1-2|-|TRBD1|TRBV4-3
TSSQDRGQGTYGYT
>TRBJ2-7|few|-|TRBV10-3
ATQEFFEGYEQY
>TRBJ2-7|-|-|TRBV6-6
ASSYSGSPYEQY
>TRBJ2-7|-|-|TRBV20-1
SASGDNTYEQY
>TRBJ1-2|few|-|TRBV12-3/TRBV12-4
ASSLRGRGTYGYT
>TRBJ2-5|-|-|TRBV11-2
ASSLGGSRRTETQY
>TRBJ2-7|many|TRBD1|TRBV20-1
SASRQGYEQY
>TRBJ1-1|once|-|TRBV27
ASSSWFEAF
>TRBJ2-2|few|-|TRBV28
ASRPRKGHTGELF
>TRBJ2-1|many|-|TRBV10-3
AISGQAHSYNEQF
>TRBJ2-7|-|-|TRBV21-1
ASSKGRKISYEQY
>TRBJ1-2|-|-|TRBV5-1
ASSLGQEWDGYT
>TRBJ1-5|-|-|TRBV4-2
VSSQDPRRGIADSRNQPQH